The 28 T cell receptor beta chains in this list originate from one sample, sequenced in a study of tumor-infiltrating lymphocytes in oesophageal squamous cell carcinoma. Each CDR3 protein is one row after TCRdb ran MiXCR on the PCR reads. In the table there are approximately 9,700 distinct CDR3 sequences, roughly 60% of which are singletons. The sample consisted of esophageal tumor tissue. The receptors derive from a male donor with esophageal squamous cell carcinoma.

V is TRBV24-1 and J is TRBJ2-1; weak D call: TRBD2 (5 bases). This CDR3 region has 13 residues. Germline CDR1 and CDR2: KGHDR and SFDVKD. V was clipped by 4 bases and J by 7 bases, with 10 bases between them. The CDR3 bases are TGTGCCACCAGTGACCCCGGACTGAATGAGCAGTTCTTC. Translated, it gives CATSDPGLNEQFF.

The chain recombines TRBV7-9 with TRBJ2-1, with TRBD1 identical over 9 bases. The end of the DNA fits TRBJ2-7 better, so the J call may be wrong. Germline loops: CDR1 SEHNR, CDR2 FQNEAQ (reference sequence). This CDR3 region has 17 residues. This CDR3 is CASSLEPGTGFSYEQYF. Here the CDR3 DNA reads TGTGCCAGCAGCTTAGAACCGGGGACAGGGTTCTCCTACGAGCAGTACTTC.

This clonotype was found a few times. V usage is TRBV6-1 and J usage is TRBJ2-1; TRBD1 matches 11 bases. The end of the DNA fits TRBJ2-4 better, so the J call may be wrong. Germline V gives CDR1 MNHNS, CDR2 SASEGT. The CDR3 is made up of 14 amino acids. Written as DNA, the CDR3 is TGTGCCAGCATTAAGGACAGGGGGCCTAGCATTCAGTACTTC. It translates to CASIKDRGPSIQYF.

The V call is TRBV11-1, the J call TRBJ2-3, with 8 bases fitting TRBD1. Judging by the DNA end, TRBJ2-7 fits better; the J call may be wrong. Germline CDR1 and CDR2: SGHAT and FQDESV (reference sequence). The CDR3 runs to 15 residues. The CDR3 DNA reads TGTGCCAGCAGCTCGCGTGGGACAGGAGGAACCGAGCAGTACTTC. As protein: CASSSRGTGGTEQYF.

This clonotype was seen a few times. This chain connects TRBV7-2 to TRBJ2-2; 11 nucleotides match TRBD1. Germline V CDR1 and CDR2: SGHTA, FQGNSA. The CDR3 has 14 residues. J lost 6 bases, V lost 5 bases, and 2 bases had no gene match. CDR3 sequence reads: CASSMGQGAGELFF. The CDR3 DNA sequence: TGTGCCAGCAGCATGGGACAGGGGGCCGGGGAGCTGTTTTTT. The entire variable domain, with the rest obtained from reference TRBV7-2 and TRBJ2-2, is as follows: GAGVSQSPSNKVTEKGKDVELRCDPISGHTALYWYRQSLGQGLEFLIYFQGNSAPDKSGLPSDRFSAERTGGSVSTLTIQRTQQEDSAVYLCASSMGQGAGELFFGEGSRLTVL.

The V and J genes are TRBV7-2 and TRBJ1-1; 9 bases line up with TRBD1. The CDR3 extends over 16 amino acids. Looked up from germline, CDR1 is SGHTA and CDR2 is FQGNSA. Trimming at V came to 7 bases and at J to 1 base, leaving 10 bases not matched to a gene. In nucleotides, the CDR3 is TGTGCCAGCAATGCTCCGGGACAGGGTGCGAACACTGAAGCTTTCTTT. It is translated as CASNAPGQGANTEAFF.

This clonotype is medium-sized by share. This chain uses TRBV12-5 with TRBJ2-3; 10 bases are shared with TRBD1. J lost 3 bases, V lost 3 bases, and 3 bases had no gene match. The CDR3 has 15 residues. CDR1 and CDR2 from the germline V gene are LGHNT and FRNRAP. The CDR3 bases are TGTGCTAGTGGTTTAGGGACAGGGGCAACAGATACGCAGTATTTT. It specifies CASGLGTGATDTQYF. Full variable domain (remainder filled in from reference TRBV12-5 and TRBJ2-3): DARVTQTPRHKVTEMGQEVTMRCQPILGHNTVFWYRQTMMQGLELLAYFRNRAPLDDSGMPKDRFSAEMPDATLATLKIQPSEPRDSAVYFCASGLGTGATDTQYFGPGTRLTVL.

J is TRBJ1-6 and V is TRBV25-1, with 7 nucleotides matching TRBD1. The CDR3 spans 15 residues. The J segment lost 5 bases and the V segment lost 2 bases, leaving 3 bases of the junction unmatched. CDR1 and CDR2 from the germline V gene are MGHDK and SYGVNS. The CDR3 reads CASSEGTAHNSPLHF. CDR3 nucleotides: TGTGCCAGCAGTGAAGGGACAGCCCATAATTCACCCCTCCACTTT.

This clonotype occurred many times. A much larger clonotype is one base distant, so this may be a read error. This rearrangement joins TRBV5-5 to TRBJ2-5, with 7 bases aligning to TRBD2. V trimming: 4 bases; J trimming: 11 bases; junction bases outside the gene matches: 17. CDR1 is SGHKS, CDR2 YYEKEE, per germline (reference sequence). This CDR3 region has 15 residues. The CDR3 reads CASSPIGRERDEQYF. The CDR3 DNA reads as TGTGCCAGCAGCCCCATTGGGCGGGAGAGGGATGAGCAGTACTTC. The full variable domain, in which reference TRBV5-5 and TRBJ2-5 provide the parts outside the CDR3, is DAGVTQSPTHLIKTRGQQVTLRCSPISGHKSVSWYQQVLGQGPQFIFQYYEKEERGRGNFPDRFSARQFPNYSSELNVNALLLGDSALYLCASSPIGRERDEQYFGPGTRLLVL.

This chain links TRBV11-2 with TRBJ2-5; 9 nucleotides agree with TRBD2. The CDR3 loop spans 16 amino acids. Looked up from germline, CDR1 is SGHAT and CDR2 is FQNNGV. The trim removed 0 bases at V and 4 bases at J, leaving 6 bases unmatched. The DNA of the CDR3 is TGTGCCAGCAGCTTAGACATGGCTAGCGGGACAGAGACCCAGTACTTC. It encodes CASSLDMASGTETQYF.

The V gene is TRBV7-2, the J gene TRBJ2-3; no definite D call. The DNA end is a closer match to TRBJ2-1, so the J assignment may be wrong. Germline CDR1 is SGHTA and CDR2 is FQGNSA. The CDR3 contains 12 residues. CDR3 loop: CASSQSGNEQFF. CDR3 sequence (DNA): TGTGCCAGCAGCCAAAGTGGCAATGAGCAGTTCTTC.

The CDR3 loop is CASSLGPGNYGYTF. In DNA, the CDR3 is TGTGCCAGCAGCTTAGGTCCCGGTAACTATGGCTACACCTTC. The chain carries TRBV7-2 and TRBJ1-2; D gene ambiguous. Per the germline V gene, CDR1 is SGHTA and CDR2 is FQGNSA. The V end was cut by 1 base, the J end by 1 base, with 7 bases between. The CDR3 covers 14 residues.

Remarks on this clonotype: Since no conserved phenylalanine or tryptophan closes the CDR3, a read error is the likely cause. The DNA is omitted, as the CDR3 cannot be located on it reliably, and the CDR3 follows TCRdb's listing. V usage is TRBV2 and J usage is TRBJ2-7. The germline V gene has CDR1 SNHLY and CDR2 FYNNEI. Including both end residues, the CDR3 is 17 amino acids long. CDR3 amino acids: CASSEVGVANYGYTFGS.

The chain combines TRBV7-9 with TRBJ2-3; D could derive from TRBD1 or TRBD2 (5 bases each). CDR1 is SEHNR and CDR2 is FQNEAQ in the germline V gene (reference sequence). The length of the CDR3 is 15 residues. V was shortened by 5 bases and J by 2 bases, with 14 bases between the two germline ends. CDR3 sequence reads: CASSLFRGFTDTQYF. The CDR3 DNA is TGTGCCAGCAGCCTCTTTCGGGGCTTCACAGATACGCAGTATTTT.

This chain links TRBV7-4 with TRBJ2-7, with 14 bases fitting TRBD2. The germline CDR1 and CDR2 sequences are SGHVT and SQSDAQ. The CDR3 totals 15 residues. The trim removed 3 bases at V and 3 bases at J, leaving 1 base unmatched. Here the CDR3 DNA reads TGTGCCAGCAGCTTGGGGACTAGCGGGAGCTACGAGCAGTACTTC. Its translation is CASSLGTSGSYEQYF.

CDR3: CASSRQVSSGQPQHF. DNA for the CDR3: TGTGCCAGCAGTAGACAGGTCTCGTCGGGTCAGCCCCAGCATTTT. The chain joins TRBV28 to TRBJ1-5; D is perhaps TRBD1 (6 bases). The CDR3 has 15 amino acids. V lost 5 bases, J lost 6 bases, and 17 bases lay in between. CDR1 MDHEN and CDR2 SYDVKM come from the germline V gene.

V usage is TRBV7-2 and J usage is TRBJ2-5; a possible D gene is TRBD2 (5 bases). Judging by the DNA end, TRBJ2-6 fits better; the J call may be wrong. This CDR3 is 14 amino acids long. Germline CDR1 is SGHTA and CDR2 is FQGNSA. CDR3 bases: TGTGCCAGCAGCCGGGACTCTGGGGCCAACGTCCTGACTTTC. It encodes CASSRDSGANVLTF.

V is TRBV7-3 and J is TRBJ1-1, with no clear D. The closer fit of TRBJ1-2 to the DNA end suggests the J call may be wrong. The CDR3 contains 14 residues. CDR1 SGHTA and CDR2 FQGTGA come from the germline V gene. CDR3 sequence reads: CASSLTVLTYGYTF. The CDR3 DNA is TGTGCCAGCAGCTTAACGGTGCTTACCTATGGCTACACCTTC.

The chain carries TRBV7-2 and TRBJ2-3; 7 bases map to TRBD2. The J segment lost 0 bases and the V segment lost 5 bases, leaving 2 bases of the junction unmatched. This CDR3 is built from 14 residues. Looked up from germline, CDR1 is SGHTA and CDR2 is FQGNSA. The CDR3 coding sequence is TGTGCCAGCAGCATTAGCGGGAGCACAGATACGCAGTATTTT. This translates into CASSISGSTDTQYF.

The chain has TRBV7-9 and TRBJ2-1, with D perhaps TRBD1 (5 bases). Germline lookup yields CDR1 SEHNR and CDR2 FQNEAQ (reference sequence). The V and J ends lost 5 bases and 10 bases respectively, with 12 bases between them. The CDR3 spans 12 residues. DNA of the CDR3: TGTGCCAGCAGCCTAGACAGCTACGAGCAGTTCTTC. Amino acid sequence: CASSLDSYEQFF.

The V call is TRBV12-3 or TRBV12-4, the J call TRBJ2-3; 8 bases match TRBD1. Matching the DNA end better, TRBJ1-1 makes the J call doubtful. The CDR3 length is 15 residues. Here the CDR3 DNA reads TGTGCCAGCAGTTTCGTGAACCGGGGACAGGTGGAAGCTTTCTTT. Translating it yields CASSFVNRGQVEAFF.

This clonotype was seen a handful of times. V gene TRBV24-1 combines with J gene TRBJ1-4; a weak D match, TRBD1 (6 bases). CDR3 size: 15 residues. Trimming took off 4 bases at V and 3 bases at J, with 11 bases between the two ends. Germline V gene data show CDR1 as KGHDR and CDR2 as SFDVKD. In DNA form, the CDR3 reads TGTGCCACCAGTGACCCAGGGGCGGCTAATGAAAAACTGTTTTTT. Translated, it gives CATSDPGAANEKLFF.

The chain employs TRBV27 and TRBJ2-3; unclear D gene. This CDR3 is built from 14 residues. Trimming shortened V by 7 bases and J by 8 bases, and 19 bases separated the two germline ends. CDR1 and CDR2 from the germline V gene are MNHEY and SMNVEV (reference sequence). The CDR3 loop is CASKERFGRGTQYF. DNA of the CDR3: TGTGCCAGCAAGGAGAGGTTTGGCCGCGGTACGCAGTATTTT.

V gene TRBV7-6 combines with J gene TRBJ1-2; possible D gene TRBD1, 5 bases. Per the germline V gene, CDR1 is SGHVS and CDR2 is FNYEAQ. The CDR3 spans 13 residues. V was pared by 7 bases and J by 8 bases, with 17 bases between. The CDR3 spells CASTPGSGRGYTF. The CDR3 region has the DNA TGTGCCAGCACCCCCGGCTCGGGGCGAGGCTACACCTTC.

The chain couples TRBV7-2 to TRBJ2-5; 8 positions match TRBD2. Germline trimming cut 0 bases from V and 13 bases from J; bases unmatched to any gene: 10. CDR1 is SGHTA and CDR2 is FQGNSA in the germline V gene. This CDR3 has 14 amino acids. The CDR3 is CASSLAQTSSGLYF. DNA for the CDR3: TGTGCCAGCAGCTTAGCCCAGACCTCTAGCGGGTTGTACTTC.

This clonotype is labeled as medium-sized (0.01 to 0.1%). The J gene is TRBJ2-7, the V gene TRBV5-1, with 10 bases that match TRBD2. Looked up from germline, CDR1 is SGHRS and CDR2 is YFSETQ. The CDR3 sequence is 15 residues long. V shed 0 bases and J 4 bases; nucleotides not matched to a gene: 4. CDR3 sequence reads: CASSLGASGGYEQYF. CDR3 coding DNA: TGCGCCAGCAGCTTGGGCGCTAGCGGGGGTTACGAGCAGTACTTC.

V is TRBV5-1 and J is TRBJ2-7; 11 bases align to TRBD2. The CDR3 sequence is 16 residues long. The V gene's germline CDR1 is SGHRS and CDR2 YFSETQ. Trimming at V came to 3 bases and at J to 5 bases, leaving 10 bases not matched to a gene. CDR3: CASSWGLADDDHEQYF. DNA for the CDR3: TGCGCCAGCAGCTGGGGACTAGCGGACGACGACCACGAGCAGTACTTC.

The chain is built from TRBV7-4 and TRBJ1-5; D is unclear. The CDR3 loop spans 13 amino acids. The V gene lost 4 bases and the J gene lost 6 bases, with 10 bases spanning the gap. The germline V gene encodes CDR1 SGHVT and CDR2 SQSDAQ. CDR3 sequence: CASSSDEAQPQHF. CDR3 coding DNA: TGTGCCAGCAGCTCGGACGAGGCTCAGCCCCAGCATTTT. Looking up the rest from reference TRBV7-4 and TRBJ1-5 gives the full variable domain: GAGVSQSPRYKVAKRGRDVALRCDSISGHVTLYWYRQTLGQGSEVLTYSQSDAQRDKSGRPSGRFSAERPERSVSTLKIQRTEQGDSAVYLCASSSDEAQPQHFGDGTRLSIL.